This passage covers 17 T cell receptor beta chains from one sample sequenced in a study of T-cell reconstitution after alpha-beta-depleted transplantation in children. Unique molecular identifiers tagged the TCRbeta library. TCRdb re-called the PCR reads with MiXCR, one entry per CDR3 protein. The sample yields fewer than 550,000 distinct CDR3 sequences, around 9.9% seen once. Sample: PBMCs from the stem cell graft donor, taken from the stem cell graft. These TCRs come from a human donor who donated a stem cell graft to a child with acute myeloid leukemia.

This clonotype was observed many times. This chain links TRBV10-3 with TRBJ1-5; 9 bases are a match to TRBD1. The ends lost 3 bases at V and 2 bases at J; junction bases unmatched: 5. The CDR3 spans 16 residues. Germline CDR1 ENHRY, CDR2 SYGVKD. This chain's CDR3 is CAISDLDRGGNQPQHF. The CDR3 DNA sequence: TGTGCCATCAGTGACCTGGACAGGGGTGGCAATCAGCCCCAGCATTTT.

CDR3 sequence (DNA): TGTGCCAGCAGTGCACTAGCGGGAGACACCGGGGAGCTGTTTTTT. The encoded protein is CASSALAGDTGELFF. The chain combines TRBV6-1 with TRBJ2-2; 11 nucleotides agree with TRBD2. The CDR3 totals 15 residues. CDR1 MNHNS and CDR2 SASEGT come from the germline V gene. The V and J ends lost 4 bases and 3 bases, in that order; junction bases with no gene match: 1.

Many counts were recorded for this clonotype. The chain carries TRBV7-2 and TRBJ1-2; possibly TRBD1 for D (6 bases). Germline CDR1 reads SGHTA; CDR2 reads FQGNSA. Between the trimmed V and J ends, which lost 4 bases and 2 bases, there was a span of 11 bases. The CDR3 consists of 14 residues. CDR3 sequence (DNA): TGTGCCAGCAGCTCCGGGACAAACAACTATGGCTACACCTTC. Its translation: CASSSGTNNYGYTF.

This clonotype was observed a few times. J is TRBJ1-1 and V is TRBV5-1, with a tentative D call TRBD1 (6 bases). This CDR3 is built from 14 residues. The ends were cut back, 2 bases at V and 3 bases at J, with 11 bases in the middle. Germline V CDR1 and CDR2: SGHRS, YFSETQ. The chain's CDR3 is CASSFRAGDTEAFF. CDR3 DNA sequence: TGCGCCAGCAGCTTTAGGGCAGGGGACACTGAAGCTTTCTTT. The full variable domain, completed using reference TRBV5-1 and TRBJ1-1, is KAGVTQTPRYLIKTRGQQVTLSCSPISGHRSVSWYQQTPGQGLQFLFEYFSETQRNKGNFPGRFSGRQFSNSRSEMNVSTLELGDSALYLCASSFRAGDTEAFFGQGTRLTVV.

This clonotype was counted only a few times. The CDR3 loop is CASSERNRDTQYF. CDR3 in DNA: TGTGCCAGCAGTGAAAGAAACCGAGATACGCAGTATTTT. The chain joins TRBV7-9 to TRBJ2-3; D call uncertain. Looked up from germline, CDR1 is SEHNR and CDR2 is FQNEAQ (reference sequence). CDR3 length: 13 residues. Trimming pared 6 bases from V and 5 bases from J, leaving 12 bases between.

V and J are TRBV6-1 and TRBJ2-1; tentatively, D is TRBD1 or TRBD2 (5 bases each). Trimming removed 2 bases at V and 5 bases at J, with 16 bases between. Germline values: CDR1 MNHNS, CDR2 SASEGT. This CDR3 has 16 amino acids. Here the CDR3 DNA reads TGTGCCAGCAGTGAATTGGGGCTAGCAGCCAACAATGAGCAGTTCTTC. This encodes CASSELGLAANNEQFF.

This chain connects TRBV5-1 to TRBJ1-1; no definite D call. This CDR3 is built from 15 residues. Trimming removed 6 bases from V and 6 bases from J, with 21 bases in between. Germline V gene data show CDR1 as SGHRS and CDR2 as YFSETQ. The chain's CDR3 is CASTRTEGSESEAFF. The CDR3 nucleotides are TGCGCCAGCACGAGGACGGAAGGATCTGAATCTGAAGCTTTCTTT.

The chain recombines TRBV6-1 with TRBJ2-3; 12 nucleotides line up with TRBD2. Trimming removed 7 bases from V and 3 bases from J; junction bases left unmatched: 8. In germline, CDR1 is MNHNS, CDR2 SASEGT. The CDR3 is made up of 16 amino acids. In DNA form, the CDR3 reads TGTGCCAGCACCGACGGACTAGCGGGGCCTACAGATACGCAGTATTTT. It specifies CASTDGLAGPTDTQYF.

This clonotype has more than one count but fewer than ten. V gene TRBV2 combines with J gene TRBJ2-1; weak D call: TRBD1 (6 bases). Germline loops: CDR1 SNHLY, CDR2 FYNNEI. V lost 10 bases, J lost 0 bases, and 13 bases lay in between. The CDR3 loop spans 14 amino acids. CDR3 region: CATKQGSSYNEQFF. CDR3 bases: TGTGCCACCAAACAGGGAAGCTCCTACAATGAGCAGTTCTTC. Supplemented by reference TRBV2 and TRBJ2-1, the full variable domain reads EPEVTQTPSHQVTQMGQEVILRCVPISNHLYFYWYRQILGQKVEFLVSFYNNEISEKSEIFDDQFSVERPDGSNFTLKIRSTKLEDSAMYFCATKQGSSYNEQFFGPGTRLTVL.

This clonotype was counted a few times. The J gene is TRBJ2-1, the V gene TRBV7-3; 8 bases are a match to TRBD2. The germline gives CDR1 SGHTA, CDR2 FQGTGA. V was pared by 4 bases and J by 7 bases, with 18 bases of the junction left unmatched. This CDR3 is built from 18 residues. The CDR3 bases are TGTGCCAGCAGCTCACCCGGCCTCGGGGGGGCCAAAACTAATGAGCAGTTCTTC. Translating it yields CASSSPGLGGAKTNEQFF.

V gene TRBV5-6 combines with J gene TRBJ1-6; TRBD1 might be the D (6 bases). V dropped 3 bases and J dropped 9 bases, with 13 bases sitting between them. This CDR3 region has 14 residues. CDR1 and CDR2 from the germline V gene are SGHDT and YYEEEE. CDR3 in amino acids: CASSSGRGSSPLHF. The CDR3 region has the DNA TGTGCCAGCAGCTCCGGCAGGGGCTCTTCACCCCTCCACTTT.

This clonotype occurred a few times. The chain combines TRBV6-1 with TRBJ1-1, with unresolved D. V lost 7 bases and J 4 bases, leaving 16 bases between the germline ends. Germline V lookup: CDR1 MNHNS, CDR2 SASEGT. This CDR3 contains 14 residues. The CDR3 sequence: CASTPLPRPTEAFF. The CDR3 region has the DNA TGTGCCAGCACACCGTTGCCCAGGCCCACTGAAGCTTTCTTT.

In its sample, this clonotype was seen a few times. The chain combines TRBV4-1 with TRBJ1-1; no clear D gene. V lost 0 bases and J lost 0, with 8 bases in between. Germline V CDR1 and CDR2: MGHRA, YSYEKL. The CDR3 is made up of 15 amino acids. The CDR3 nucleotides are TGCGCCAGCAGCCAAGAGTCAGTCCTGAACACTGAAGCTTTCTTT. Translation: CASSQESVLNTEAFF.

The rearrangement joins TRBV5-5 to TRBJ1-2; 7 nucleotides align to TRBD1. This CDR3 is built from 14 residues. Germline V gene lookup returns CDR1 SGHKS and CDR2 YYEKEE (reference sequence). The V and J ends lost 4 bases and 4 bases, in that order; junction bases with no gene match: 7. This CDR3 reads CASSSTGDGYGYTF. In DNA form, the CDR3 reads TGTGCCAGCAGCAGTACAGGGGATGGCTATGGCTACACCTTC.

The sample holds a few counts of this clonotype. The gene calls are TRBV7-9 and TRBJ1-2; D not certain. Per the germline V gene, CDR1 is SEHNR and CDR2 is FQNEAQ (reference sequence). V dropped 4 bases and J dropped 5 bases, with 11 bases sitting between them. CDR3 length: 13 residues. The CDR3, as DNA: TGTGCCAGCAGCTCCACACCCTCATATGGCTACACCTTC. Protein product: CASSSTPSYGYTF.

This clonotype was counted between two and nine times. The CDR3, as DNA: TGCGCCAGCAGCACTGGACAGGGGGGACTGGATACGCAGTATTTT. It codes for CASSTGQGGLDTQYF. The J gene is TRBJ2-3, the V gene TRBV5-1; TRBD1 aligns across 10 bases. Losses at the gene ends were 4 bases for V and 6 bases for J; bases not matched to a gene: 8. CDR3 size: 15 residues. The germline V gene has CDR1 SGHRS and CDR2 YFSETQ.

This chain joins TRBV9 and TRBJ2-1; D is perhaps TRBD1 (5 bases). Trimming took 6 bases from V and 0 from J, leaving 19 bases between them. Germline loops: CDR1 SGDLS, CDR2 YYNGEE. This CDR3 spans 17 amino acids. The CDR3 nucleotides read TGTGCCAGCACCCCTTCCCCCAGGGCGAGCTCCTACAATGAGCAGTTCTTC. Translation: CASTPSPRASSYNEQFF.